This TCR beta chain derives from a study of cytomegalovirus exposure and HLA in healthy donors (dated by TCRdb to about 2017). Broadly, across the study: An earlier analysis of roughly 500 of the donors reported about 250 Gb of sequence data and around 120 million unique TCR beta sequences from about 200 million T cells. An early release that covered roughly 600 HLA-typed donors contained around 300 gigabases of sequencing data and 80 million or so unique TCR sequences. The genetic ancestry cluster associated with self-reported Caucasian donors included 80% to 90% of the roughly 360 genotyped donors. The aim of the study was to test whether cataloging public T cell receptors could identify signatures of past pathogen exposure. The T cell repertoires of several hundred subjects were profiled by immunosequencing and related to cytomegalovirus serostatus. Along with the approximately 600-subject first cohort, a separate validation cohort of about 110 different subjects was used. To predict cytomegalovirus infection status, the study combined high-throughput TCR immunosequencing, statistical association of individual TCRs with disease status, and machine learning. A later analysis re-examined previously published TCR beta repertoires from more than 600 donors and added high-resolution HLA genotyping to investigate patterns of TCR occurrence. Rather than drawing on any new phenotypic data, the later analysis identified candidate immune exposures from TCR beta sequences and the way those sequences occurred across donors. To decide whether each TCR beta V gene segment behaved as functional or pseudogenic, an earlier analysis of some 600 of the donors relied on high-throughput TCR beta sequencing. Donor age, sex, ethnicity and CMV serostatus were compiled alongside the repertoire data. A later genetic analysis took genome-wide SNP genotypes for 398 of the 666 donors and used that subset as a discovery cohort. Every discovery cohort repertoire had been produced on one sequencing platform. HLA typing included class I and class II loci at four-digit resolution. The number of donors typed differed by locus, with about 629-640 for A, B, C, DRB1 and DQB1, 522 for DQA1, about 610 for DPA1, and over 400 for DPB1. Roughly five DR-DQ haplotypes were treated as single units for association and clustering because of strong linkage in the cohort. Among about 390 genotyped donors of the cohort, an average of roughly 240,000 unique TCR beta nucleotide sequences were sequenced per donor, around 20% of them non-productive. The investigation overall reported the following: Some IMGT-functional V segments, including TRBV6-2 and TRBV6-3, could not be told apart with the 87-base-pair reads, so those segments were excluded. Roughly uniform sequencing depth across donors was assumed in presence/absence analyses, although this assumption may not hold. In vitro tests confirmed that a few of the cytomegalovirus-associated TCR beta chains recognize cytomegalovirus antigens. In both the original and validation cohorts, the classifier was reported to diagnose cytomegalovirus status with high specificity and sensitivity. In a later analysis, more than 15,000 TCR beta sequences were associated with specific HLA alleles at a false discovery rate of 0.05. When HLA alleles, especially DR and DQ, strongly co-occurred, TCR associations were difficult to assign to individual alleles. In a later analysis, TCR association rates were found to vary across HLA loci, with the most associated TCRs seen for DRB1 alleles and the fewest for HLA-C alleles. A later analysis found that HLA-associated TCR beta chains were more clonally expanded and had lower generation probabilities than equally common non-associated chains. According to a later analysis, most CMV-associated TCR beta chains appeared to be HLA-restricted, and the HLA associations seemed to be driven largely by CMV exposure. Because some donors lacked HLA typing at each locus, the association tests relied only on the typed subset. In this cohort, only TCR beta chains were sequenced, and detectable features were limited by the absence of alpha or paired-chain data. CMV serostatus was the only immune exposure information available for the cohort. A further reported finding was that TCR beta sequences accurately predicted the HLA-A and HLA-B alleles for most subjects in the first cohort. In the study, around 160 TCR beta chains were listed as associated with cytomegalovirus. Linkage disequilibrium might explain the correlated functional status among segregating V segments, but an unknown experimental factor could not be excluded. Because counts were too low, roughly 17 rarely observed V segments, including chromosome 9 orphons, were left out of the earlier analysis of about 500 of the donors. According to the authors, the approach could potentially be generalized to other disease states and immunological phenotypes. V-gene and J-gene trimming of TCR beta chains was associated with a missense DCLRE1C variant in a later genetic analysis, and the association was replicated in an independent cohort. According to a later genetic analysis, donors in an Asian-associated ancestry cluster had fewer N-insertions in productive TCRs than the roughly 670-donor mean. Several of the top co-occurrence clusters appeared to be linked to parvovirus B19, influenza, CMV and Epstein-Barr virus, according to a later analysis. The sequencing pipeline was judged likely to have produced a cluster of highly shared sequence variants as a technical artifact. Across donors, most TCR sequences were observed very rarely, whereas some public TCRs were present in many individuals. In an earlier analysis of about 600 of the donors, most TCR beta V segments appeared in productive rearrangements about 90% or about 30% of the time, broadly matching IMGT annotations.

A word on this clone: It has no known antigen specificity. It has no much larger one-base neighbor in the sample; base qualities were not kept.

The cohort comprised more than 550 healthy bone marrow donors. Cohort members were all nominally healthy when sampled, although unrecorded immune exposures were likely present. The donor tested CMV seronegative, placing the donor among the 352 seronegative members of the cohort. Every donor gave a peripheral blood sample, and the peripheral blood mononuclear cells from that sample were used for TCR beta sequencing. The Qiagen DNeasy Blood Extraction Kit was used to extract genomic DNA from the blood cell samples. Receptor amplification or capture employed the immunoSEQ multiplex PCR assay. For the multiplex PCR, a mixture combining 60 forward primers for TCR Vbeta segments and 13 reverse primers for TCR Jbeta segments was used. The CDR3 region of rearranged TCR beta genes was amplified from genomic DNA by a multiplex PCR assay. Amplified TCR beta libraries were sequenced as 87-base-pair reads on the Illumina HiSeq System. From the authors' description of their analysis: In a later analysis, roughly 80 million unique TCR beta chains were counted across the roughly 670 repertoires, and around 10 million of these chains were shared by at least two donors. To remove PCR and sequencing errors, raw reads were error-corrected and collapsed into unique sequences using a nearest-neighbor algorithm that merged closely related sequences. Alignment of CDR3 sequences to IMGT reference sequences was used to assign V, D and J gene segments. For a sequence to be retained, at least a six-nucleotide match to both a V gene segment and a J gene segment was required. Rearrangements were classified as productive when the CDR3 lacked stop codons and remained in frame with V and J, and all other rearrangements were classified as non-productive. CDR3 was defined by IMGT convention, running from the second conserved V-encoded cysteine to the conserved J-encoded phenylalanine. The earlier analysis of around 640 of the donors excluded sequences that lacked an unambiguous match to a single V gene segment. An earlier analysis of some 610 of the donors called V segments functional above 56.7% productive rearrangements and segregating when the between-donor standard deviation exceeded 5%. A statistical classification framework was built to diagnose cytomegalovirus status from the catalog of TCR beta chain sequences. V and J gene assignment, in a later analysis, came from comparing TCR nucleotide sequences with IMGT/GENE-DB human TR gene sequences. The TCRdist pipeline was used in a later analysis to assign CDR3 sequences and most-parsimonious VDJ recombination scenarios. In a later analysis, every TCR beta chain was defined by the combination of its CDR3 amino acid sequence and its V-gene family, and reads without a unique V-gene family were dropped. To address suspected cross-contamination and a sequencing artifact, a later analysis removed a few hundred highly shared, low-generation-probability nucleotide sequences. A later analysis calculated a clonal expansion index for each public chain from normalized within-repertoire ranks of inferred template counts. A later analysis computed generation probabilities with a VDJ recombination model fitted to out-of-frame rearrangements, and checked the results against IGoR. In a later analysis, TCR-TCR, TCR-HLA and TCR-CMV co-occurrence was scored with hypergeometric tests, and a repertoire-size bias correction was applied to TCR pairs. To estimate false discovery rates, a later analysis permuted the HLA or CMV assignments 20 times. In a later analysis, co-occurring TCRs were grouped using DBSCAN, and TCRdist sequence similarity was added for clustering within HLA-allele-positive subsets. Co-occurrence clustering excluded repertoires with fewer than 30,000 or more than 120,000 public chains, plus five with anomalous nucleotide sharing. The table was pulled from immuneACCESS by TCRdb, which kept in-frame rearrangements only. Such tables lose some clones; where checked, under half of the loss comes from unresolved V genes, and the rest has no known cause. The DNA gave D and trimming, while V, J and clone size come from that table. The sample profile shows around 180,000 clones; roughly 77% of them were found once. The ten largest clones take up approximately 1.4% of the sample.

CDR1 MNHEY and CDR2 SMNVEV were looked up in the germline V gene (reference sequence). The V end loses 5 bases and the J end loses 1 base, and a stretch of 9 bases separates them. Including cysteine and phenylalanine, the CDR3 has 13 amino acids. The entry retains the CDR3 DNA only, 39 bases that are in frame from base 1. The chain employs TRBV27 and TRBJ2-7; TRBD2 is a possible D gene, resting on 6 matching bases. The sequenced sample was PBMCs. This receptor was identified in a woman between 45 and 65 years old in good health and CMV-seronegative. CDR3 loop: CASSPGESYEQYF. The sequence in DNA is TGTGCCAGCAGTCCGGGGGAATCCTACGAGCAGTACTTC.